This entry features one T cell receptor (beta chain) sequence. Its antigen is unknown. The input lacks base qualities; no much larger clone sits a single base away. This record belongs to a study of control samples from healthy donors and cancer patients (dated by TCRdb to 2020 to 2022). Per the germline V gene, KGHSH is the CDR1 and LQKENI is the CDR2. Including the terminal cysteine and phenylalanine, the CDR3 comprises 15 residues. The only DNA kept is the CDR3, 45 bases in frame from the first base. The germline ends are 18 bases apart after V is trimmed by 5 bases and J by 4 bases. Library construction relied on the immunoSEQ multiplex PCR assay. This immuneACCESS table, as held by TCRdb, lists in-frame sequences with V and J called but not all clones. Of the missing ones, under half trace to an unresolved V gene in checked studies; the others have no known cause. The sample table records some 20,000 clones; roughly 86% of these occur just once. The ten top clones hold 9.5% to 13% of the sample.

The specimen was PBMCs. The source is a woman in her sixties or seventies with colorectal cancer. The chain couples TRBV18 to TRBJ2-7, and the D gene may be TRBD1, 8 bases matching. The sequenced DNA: TGTGCCAGCTCAGACCTAACAGGGGGAGGGTACGAGCAGTACTTC. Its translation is CASSDLTGGGYEQYF.